This T cell receptor beta chain was sequenced in a study of T cell responses to AZD1222 COVID-19 vaccine. A note on this clone: The antigen is undetermined.

Trimming removed 6 bases at V and 9 bases at J, with 9 bases between. From germline, CDR1 is LGHNT and CDR2 FRNRAP. The CDR3 runs 11 residues. Sequenced by immunoSEQ multiplex PCR; TCRdb stores in-frame clones only, minus some. The sample includes approximately 200,000 clones, around 88% of them seen just once. Notes on the study in general: Baseline testing showed seropositivity in only six AZD1222 recipients.

Material: peripheral blood, obtained on day 0 of AZD1222 vaccination. V is TRBV12-5 and J is TRBJ1-5; D gene ambiguous. The source of this sequence is an adult in good health. The CDR3: CASGPIWPQHF. The DNA of the CDR3 is TGTGCTAGTGGACCAATTTGGCCCCAGCATTTT.